This T cell receptor beta chain was recorded in a study of blood T cell repertoires in COVID-19. Study overall: COVID-19 samples from acute and convalescent phases originated in the United States, Italy and Spain. In each case, the material was cDNA or gDNA derived from T cells, B-cell-depleted T cells, or PBMCs.

Profiling relied on immunoSEQ multiplex PCR, and the TCRdb table lists in-frame clones only, not all of them. The table records tens of thousands of clones, 70% to 75% of them present only once. The CDR3 covers 14 residues. The germline V gene has CDR1 SEHNR and CDR2 FQNEAQ (reference sequence). With 1 base removed from V and 6 bases from J, the gap between germline ends came to 10 bases. The chain joins TRBV7-9 to TRBJ2-1; tentative D call: TRBD2 (5 bases). Material: peripheral blood. The receptor comes from a woman aged 45-65 years with active or convalescent COVID-19. The CDR3: CASSLVLSGNEQFF. For the CDR3, the DNA is TGTGCCAGCAGCTTAGTGTTGAGCGGCAATGAGCAGTTCTTC.